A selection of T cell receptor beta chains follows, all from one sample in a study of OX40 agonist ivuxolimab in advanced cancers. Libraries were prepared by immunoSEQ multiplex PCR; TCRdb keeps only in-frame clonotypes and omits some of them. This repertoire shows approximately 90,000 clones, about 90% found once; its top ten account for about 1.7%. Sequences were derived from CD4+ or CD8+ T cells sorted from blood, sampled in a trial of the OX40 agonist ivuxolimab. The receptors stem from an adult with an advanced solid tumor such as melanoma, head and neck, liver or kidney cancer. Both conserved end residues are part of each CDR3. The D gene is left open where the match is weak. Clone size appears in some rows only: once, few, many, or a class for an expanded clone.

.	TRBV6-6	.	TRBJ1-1	CASREGTEAFF	TGTGCCAGTAGGGAGGGCACTGAAGCTTTCTTT
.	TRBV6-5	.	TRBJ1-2	CASSVGQNYGYTF	TGTGCCAGCAGTGTCGGGCAGAACTATGGCTACACCTTC
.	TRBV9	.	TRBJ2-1	CASSAEGGYNEQFF	TGTGCCAGCAGCGCCGAGGGGGGATACAATGAGCAGTTCTTC
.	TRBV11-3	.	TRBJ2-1	CASSLDQTSDEQFF	TGTGCCAGCAGCTTAGATCAAACCTCGGATGAGCAGTTCTTC
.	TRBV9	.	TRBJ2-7	CASSALSGSDEQYF	TGTGCCAGCAGCGCTCTAAGCGGGTCTGACGAGCAGTACTTC
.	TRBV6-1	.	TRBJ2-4	CASRSGTWDGIQYF	TGTGCCAGCAGATCAGGGACGTGGGATGGCATTCAGTACTTC
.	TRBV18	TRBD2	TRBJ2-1	CASSPLTSGNYNEQFF	TGTGCCAGCTCACCGCTGACTAGCGGGAATTACAATGAGCAGTTCTTC
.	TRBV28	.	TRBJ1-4	CASRRGGVAATNEKLFF	TGTGCCAGCAGGAGAGGGGGGGTCGCGGCAACTAATGAAAAACTGTTTTTT
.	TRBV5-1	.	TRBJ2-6	CASSLAAASQGLSGANVLTF	TGCGCCAGCAGCTTGGCCGCGGCTTCGCAGGGTCTTTCTGGGGCCAACGTCCTGACTTTC
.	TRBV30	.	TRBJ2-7	CAWKRAYEQYF	TGTGCCTGGAAACGGGCGTACGAGCAGTACTTC
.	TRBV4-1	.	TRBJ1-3	CASSQADYRATGNTIYF	TGCGCCAGCAGCCAAGCTGATTACAGGGCCACAGGAAACACCATATATTTT
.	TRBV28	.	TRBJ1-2	CASSLGVSSYGYTF	TGTGCCAGCAGTTTAGGGGTCAGCAGCTATGGCTACACCTTC
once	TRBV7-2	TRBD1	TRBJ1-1	CASSPDRGGSEAFF	TGTGCCAGCAGCCCAGACAGGGGGGGATCTGAAGCTTTCTTT
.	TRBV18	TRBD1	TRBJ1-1	CASSLRDRMRDTEAFF	TGTGCCAGCTCACTTCGGGACAGAATGAGGGACACTGAAGCTTTCTTT
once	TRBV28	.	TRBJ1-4	CASRQGATNEKLFF	TGTGCCAGCAGACAGGGTGCAACTAATGAAAAACTGTTTTTT
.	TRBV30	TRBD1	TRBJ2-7	CAWRRQGATYEQYF	TGTGCCTGGAGGAGGCAGGGGGCTACCTACGAGCAGTACTTC
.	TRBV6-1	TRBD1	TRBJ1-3	CASSAPALGGQGWHTIYF	TGTGCCAGCAGTGCACCTGCGTTGGGCGGACAGGGTTGGCACACCATATATTTT
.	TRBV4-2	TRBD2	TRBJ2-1	CASSQDFGGADSYNEQFF	TGTGCCAGCAGCCAAGACTTCGGGGGGGCCGACTCCTACAATGAGCAGTTCTTC
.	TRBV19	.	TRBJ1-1	CASSIEARTEAFF	TGTGCCAGTAGTATTGAGGCGCGCACTGAAGCTTTCTTT
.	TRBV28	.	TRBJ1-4	CASSSPGVTGSEKLFF	TGTGCCAGCAGTTCCCCGGGCGTTACAGGTTCGGAAAAACTGTTTTTT
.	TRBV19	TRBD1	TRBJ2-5	CASSINRQGGETQYF	TGTGCCAGTAGTATAAACCGACAGGGCGGGGAGACCCAGTACTTC
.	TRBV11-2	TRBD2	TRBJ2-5	CASSRTSGSGETQYF	TGTGCCAGCAGCCGGACTAGCGGGAGCGGAGAGACCCAGTACTTC
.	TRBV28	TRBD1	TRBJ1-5	CASRIDRVPSNQPQHF	TGTGCCAGCAGAATCGACAGGGTCCCGAGCAATCAGCCCCAGCATTTT
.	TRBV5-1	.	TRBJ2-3	CASSIPDSRDTQYF	TGCGCCAGCAGCATCCCGGACAGTCGAGATACGCAGTATTTT
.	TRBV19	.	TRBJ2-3	CASSAGGGSTDTQYF	TGTGCCAGTAGTGCCGGGGGCGGGAGCACAGATACGCAGTATTTT
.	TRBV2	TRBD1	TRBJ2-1	CASSGSYRGRAFF	TGTGCCAGCAGCGGATCCTACAGGGGTAGGGCGTTCTTC
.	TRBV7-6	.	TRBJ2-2	CASSPTVNTGELFF	TGTGCCAGCAGCCCGACAGTGAACACCGGGGAGCTGTTTTTT
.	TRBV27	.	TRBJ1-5	CASGGAVKNQPQHF	TGTGCCAGTGGGGGGGCGGTTAAAAATCAGCCCCAGCATTTT
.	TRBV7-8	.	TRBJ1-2	CASSLEYTHYGYTF	TGTGCCAGCAGCTTAGAATACACGCACTATGGCTACACCTTC